The 20 T cell receptor beta chains listed next were all sequenced from one sample in a study of cytomegalovirus exposure and HLA in healthy donors. PCR primers comprised 60 Vbeta and 13 Jbeta primers. The data were produced by immunoSEQ multiplex PCR, yet TCRdb's version contains in-frame clones alone and is incomplete. Among about 130,000 clones listed, roughly 78% were seen once. Sequenced input: PBMCs. Receptors originate from a man in his thirties or forties in good health and CMV-seropositive.

This clone was counted between two and nine times. The chain recombines TRBV6-6 with TRBJ2-3, with unresolved D. This CDR3 spans 16 amino acids. The V gene's germline CDR1 is MNHNY and CDR2 SVGAGI (reference sequence). The V gene lost 2 bases and the J gene lost 6 bases, with 18 bases spanning the gap. CDR3 amino acids: CASSYGPTRYADTQYF. The CDR3 DNA is TGTGCCAGCAGTTACGGCCCGACAAGGTATGCTGATACGCAGTATTTT.

This clone was found a few times. J is TRBJ1-1 and V is TRBV5-1, with D perhaps TRBD1 (5 bases). V was trimmed by 4 bases and J by 3 bases, leaving 13 bases between them. Germline lookup yields CDR1 SGHRS and CDR2 YFSETQ. The CDR3 loop spans 14 amino acids. CDR3 amino acids: CASSLTWGDTEAFF. In nucleotides, the CDR3 is TGCGCCAGCAGCCTGACATGGGGGGACACTGAAGCTTTCTTT.

In nucleotides, the CDR3 is TGTGCCAGCTCACCCAGGGCTAGGGATGAAAAACTGTTTTTT. This translates into CASSPRARDEKLFF. The rearrangement joins TRBV18 to TRBJ1-4; TRBD1 might be the D (5 bases). Between the trimmed V and J ends, which lost 3 bases and 6 bases, there was a span of 11 bases. The CDR3 extends over 14 amino acids. Per germline, CDR1 KGHSH and CDR2 LQKENI.

Remarks on this clone: Other DNA sequences from this sample encode an identical CDR3 as well. The chain is built from TRBV5-1 and TRBJ2-3, with D tentatively TRBD2 (5 bases). The V end was cut by 2 bases, the J end by 4 bases, with 14 bases between. The germline CDR1 and CDR2 sequences are SGHRS and YFSETQ. This CDR3 contains 15 residues. CDR3 coding DNA: TGCGCCAGCAGCTTTTCCGGGAACGGCGCAGATACGCAGTATTTT. Amino acids: CASSFSGNGADTQYF.

The rearrangement joins TRBV7-2 to TRBJ2-3, with TRBD2 matching over 9 bases. V gave up 6 bases and J gave up 3 bases; unmatched junction bases: 7. This CDR3 region has 15 residues. In germline, CDR1 is SGHTA, CDR2 FQGNSA. CDR3 sequence: CASRSGLARTDTQYF. The CDR3 DNA follows: TGTGCCAGCAGATCCGGACTAGCGAGGACAGATACGCAGTATTTT.

This clone showed up just a few times. The chain couples TRBV5-1 to TRBJ2-1; 9 bases agree with TRBD1. The CDR3 is 18 amino acids. J was trimmed by 2 bases and V by 4 bases; bases with no gene match: 13. Germline assignment: CDR1 SGHRS and CDR2 YFSETQ. The CDR3 sequence: CASSLDTIGTGTYNEQFF. The CDR3 DNA is TGCGCCAGCAGCCTGGATACGATTGGGACAGGGACCTACAATGAGCAGTTCTTC.

The chain joins TRBV14 to TRBJ2-7, with D perhaps TRBD1 (6 bases). Germline V gene sequence: CDR1 SGHDN, CDR2 FVKESK. Trimming left V 2 bases short and J 2 bases short, with 7 bases between. The CDR3 contains 13 residues. As DNA, the CDR3 is TGTGCCAGCAGCCAAAGGACAGCCTACGAGCAGTACTTC. Residues: CASSQRTAYEQYF.

The rearrangement links TRBV15 to TRBJ2-7; D gene ambiguous. The CDR3 contains 15 residues. Trimming cost V 0 bases and J 3 bases, with 12 bases left between them. Germline CDR1 is LNHNV and CDR2 is YYDKDF (reference sequence). The CDR3 loop reads CATSRDRSLLYEQYF. CDR3 nucleotide sequence: TGTGCCACCAGCAGAGACAGATCGCTCCTCTACGAGCAGTACTTC.

The sample holds one count of this clone. The chain has TRBV9 and TRBJ2-1; 15 nucleotides match TRBD2. CDR1 SGDLS and CDR2 YYNGEE come from the germline V gene. V shed 0 bases, J shed 0 bases, and the junction held 4 bases outside the gene matches. This CDR3 comprises 19 residues. CDR3 bases: TGTGCCAGCAGCGTAGTCGGGACTAGCGGGGGGAGCTCCTACAATGAGCAGTTCTTC. Amino acid sequence: CASSVVGTSGGSSYNEQFF.

The V call is TRBV2, the J call TRBJ2-3, with D possibly matching TRBD1 (6 bases). Looked up from germline, CDR1 is SNHLY and CDR2 is FYNNEI. Trimming pared 6 bases from V and 3 bases from J, leaving 10 bases between. The CDR3 extends over 13 amino acids. The CDR3 reads CASRGTRTDTQYF. CDR3 nucleotide sequence: TGTGCCAGCAGAGGGACAAGGACAGATACGCAGTATTTT.

In the case of this clone: Other nucleotide sequences in the sample specify the same CDR3. The chain joins TRBV5-1 to TRBJ2-3, with D possibly being TRBD1 (5 bases). This CDR3 is 15 amino acids long. Trimming took 0 bases from V and 2 from J, leaving 10 bases between them. Germline CDR1 SGHRS, CDR2 YFSETQ. The CDR3 DNA sequence: TGCGCCAGCAGCTTGGGGCAGGGTCCCACAGATACGCAGTATTTT. The encoded protein is CASSLGQGPTDTQYF.

V and J are TRBV5-1 and TRBJ1-1; D not resolved. Germline CDR1 reads SGHRS; CDR2 reads YFSETQ. CDR3 length equals 14 residues. Trimming left V 0 bases short and J 3 bases short, with 9 bases between. DNA for the CDR3: TGCGCCAGCAGCTTGGAGGCAGGTTACACTGAAGCTTTCTTT. It codes for CASSLEAGYTEAFF.

The chain has TRBV6-5 and TRBJ2-7, with TRBD1 identical over 7 bases. V gave up 4 bases and J gave up 5 bases; unmatched junction bases: 11. Per germline, CDR1 MNHEY and CDR2 SVGAGI. The length of the CDR3 is 15 residues. CDR3 in amino acids: CASSWRQGKGHEQYF. The DNA for the CDR3 is TGTGCCAGCAGTTGGAGACAGGGTAAGGGGCACGAGCAGTACTTC.

The V gene is TRBV29-1, the J gene TRBJ2-5; 7 bases fit TRBD2. Germline CDR1 is SQVTM and CDR2 is ANQGSEA. The CDR3 spans 14 residues. The V gene end was trimmed by 3 bases and the J gene end by 4 bases; junction bases not matched to a gene: 8. CDR3 coding DNA: TGCAGCGTTGATTGGCGGGGGTCGGGAGAGACCCAGTACTTC. It specifies CSVDWRGSGETQYF.

Turning to this clone: Mismatch with germline at one junction end may stem from a read error. The chain combines TRBV2 with TRBJ2-6; D perhaps matches TRBD1 (5 bases). CDR1 and CDR2 (germline): SNHLY, FYNNEI. This CDR3 is 14 amino acids long. The CDR3, as DNA: TGTGCCAGCAAAGTCCAGGCTGGGGCCAACGGCCTGACTTTC. The encoded protein is CASKVQAGANGLTF.

The chain is built from TRBV19 and TRBJ1-4; no definite D call. CDR1 is LNHDA, CDR2 SQIVND, per germline (reference sequence). Trimming pared 3 bases from V and 8 bases from J, leaving 13 bases between. CDR3 length: 14 residues. CDR3 in amino acids: CASSIHRAMEKLFF. The CDR3 bases are TGTGCCAGTAGTATTCACCGCGCCATGGAAAAACTGTTTTTT.

This chain uses TRBV9 with TRBJ1-4; 7 bases are shared with TRBD1. Germline CDR1 reads SGDLS; CDR2 reads YYNGEE. This CDR3 comprises 14 residues. The V segment lost 4 bases and the J segment 4 bases; nucleotides outside the gene matches: 4. DNA for the CDR3: TGTGCCAGCAGCCTGGGACAGAGTAATGAAAAACTGTTTTTT. It translates to CASSLGQSNEKLFF. The whole variable domain, filled in from reference TRBV9 and TRBJ1-4, reads DSGVTQTPKHLITATGQRVTLRCSPRSGDLSVYWYQQSLDQGLQFLIQYYNGEERAKGNILERFSAQQFPDLHSELNLSSLELGDSALYFCASSLGQSNEKLFFGSGTQLSVL.

The J gene is TRBJ2-3, the V gene TRBV2, with TRBD2 identical over 7 bases. Germline CDR1 and CDR2: SNHLY and FYNNEI. With 6 bases clipped from V and 1 base from J, the junction kept 7 bases outside the gene matches. The length of the CDR3 is 15 residues. CDR3 DNA sequence: TGTGCCAGCAGGCCCCTGACTAGCCGCACAGATACGCAGTATTTT. Translating gives CASRPLTSRTDTQYF.

V and J are TRBV7-8 and TRBJ2-7, with 12 positions matching TRBD1. The CDR3 contains 20 residues. Germline CDR1 and CDR2: SGHVS and FQNEAQ. V was clipped by 1 base and J by 2 bases; unmatched bases: 15. This CDR3 reads CASSLGGAGQGALVTYEQYF. The CDR3, as DNA: TGTGCCAGCAGCTTAGGGGGGGCGGGACAGGGGGCCCTTGTGACCTACGAGCAGTACTTC.

The CDR3 coding sequence is TGTGCCAGCAGCCCGAGCGCAGGGTCCACAGATACGCAGTATTTT. Protein sequence: CASSPSAGSTDTQYF. V and J are TRBV7-6 and TRBJ2-3; D is possibly TRBD1 (5 bases). This CDR3 is built from 15 residues. The V end lost 5 bases, the J end lost 2 bases, and 14 bases lay between the germline ends. Germline V CDR1 and CDR2: SGHVS, FNYEAQ.